This passage covers 3 T cell receptor beta chains from one sample sequenced in a study of cytomegalovirus exposure and HLA in healthy donors. The primer mix had 60 Vbeta and 13 Jbeta primers. Some clones are missing from TCRdb's copy, which holds only in-frame ones; the method was immunoSEQ multiplex PCR. Of 150,000 to 200,000 clones detected, around 75% appear once; the ten largest clones hold approximately 2.4%. Sequences were obtained from PBMCs. These receptor sequences come from a female donor in good health and CMV-seronegative.

The chain combines TRBV2 with TRBJ2-7; 8 bases match TRBD2. Per germline, CDR1 SNHLY and CDR2 FYNNEI. Trimming took 6 bases from V and 4 from J; bases not matched to a gene: 8. This CDR3 has 14 residues. CDR3 coding DNA: TGTGCCAGCAGGCCCGGGGGGGGGTTGTACGAGCAGTACTTC. This codes for CASRPGGGLYEQYF.

The chain has TRBV5-1 and TRBJ2-2; 8 nucleotides align to TRBD2. CDR3 length: 14 amino acids. J lost 2 bases, V lost 6 bases, and 3 bases had no gene match. CDR1 and CDR2 (germline): SGHRS, YFSETQ. CDR3 sequence (DNA): TGCGCCAGCAACAGCGGGGGAAACACCGGGGAGCTGTTTTTT. Translating it yields CASNSGGNTGELFF.

The J gene is TRBJ2-5, the V gene TRBV6-1, with 15 bases matching TRBD2. Germline values: CDR1 MNHNS, CDR2 SASEGT. J gave up 7 bases and V 0 bases, and 6 bases lay outside the gene matches. The CDR3 length is 17 residues. The CDR3, as DNA: TGTGCCAGCAGTGAAGCAGGGACTAGCGGGGGGTTTGGGACCCAGTACTTC. Translation: CASSEAGTSGGFGTQYF.